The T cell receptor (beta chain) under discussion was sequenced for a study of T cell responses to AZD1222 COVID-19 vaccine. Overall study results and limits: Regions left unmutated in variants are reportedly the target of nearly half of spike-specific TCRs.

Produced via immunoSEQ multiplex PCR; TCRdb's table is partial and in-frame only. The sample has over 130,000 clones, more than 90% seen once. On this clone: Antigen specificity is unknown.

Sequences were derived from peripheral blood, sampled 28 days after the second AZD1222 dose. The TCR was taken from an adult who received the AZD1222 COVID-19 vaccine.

This CDR3 reads CASSYEFERETQYF. Written as DNA, the CDR3 is TGTGCCAGCAGTTACGAATTTGAGAGGGAGACCCAGTACTTC. The rearrangement uses TRBV6-5 and TRBJ2-5; D call uncertain. Germline V gives CDR1 MNHEY, CDR2 SVGAGI. The CDR3 loop spans 14 amino acids. V lost 2 bases, J lost 5 bases, and 12 bases lay in between.